The 20 T cell receptor beta chains reported below all come from one sample, sequenced in a study of tumor-infiltrating lymphocytes in oesophageal squamous cell carcinoma. TCRdb recomputed calls from the PCR reads with MiXCR, one row per CDR3 protein. The table includes 15,000 or so distinct CDR3 sequences, 47% detected once. The sample taken for sequencing was normal esophageal tissue next to the tumor. Receptors originate from a female donor with esophageal squamous cell carcinoma.

Only a few counts were recorded for this clonotype. A much larger clone is a single base away; this may be a read error. In DNA, the CDR3 is TGTGCCAGCAGCCCTAGTAATGGACTAGAGCAGTACTTC. Translated: CASSPSNGLEQYF. The chain uses TRBV11-3 and TRBJ2-7, with D maybe TRBD2 (6 bases). The CDR3 totals 13 residues. From germline, CDR1 is SGHNT and CDR2 YENEEA. Trimming took 5 bases from V and 7 from J, leaving 15 bases between them.

The chain carries TRBV7-4 and TRBJ2-4; 10 positions match TRBD2. The DNA end lines up better with TRBJ2-5; the J call may be wrong. The CDR3 is 15 residues long. Germline loops: CDR1 SGHVT, CDR2 SQSDAQ. CDR3 in DNA: TGTGCCAGCAGCACTCTAGCGGGAGTCGGAGAGACCCAGTACTTC. Encoded protein: CASSTLAGVGETQYF.

V is TRBV7-1 and J is TRBJ2-1, with 7 bases lining up with TRBD2. TRBV7-1 carries the ORF label, with uncertain function. The length of the CDR3 is 16 residues. Trimming removed 7 bases from V and 3 bases from J; junction bases left unmatched: 12. The CDR3 region is CASTPAGTTYYNEQFF. The DNA for the CDR3 is TGTGCCAGCACCCCCGCGGGGACTACCTACTACAATGAGCAGTTCTTC.

The chain links TRBV9 to TRBJ2-5; D tentatively reads TRBD1 or TRBD2 (7 bases each). The V end was cut by 4 bases, the J end by 4 bases, with 11 bases between. CDR1 and CDR2 (germline): SGDLS, YYNGEE. This CDR3 contains 13 residues. This chain's CDR3 is CASSPGGGETQYF. CDR3 in DNA: TGTGCCAGCAGCCCAGGGGGGGGAGAGACCCAGTACTTC. Full variable domain (missing parts from reference TRBV9 and TRBJ2-5): DSGVTQTPKHLITATGQRVTLRCSPRSGDLSVYWYQQSLDQGLQFLIQYYNGEERAKGNILERFSAQQFPDLHSELNLSSLELGDSALYFCASSPGGGETQYFGPGTRLLVL.

This clonotype qualifies as large. The rearrangement links TRBV7-2 to TRBJ2-1; TRBD2 aligns across 15 bases. CDR1 is SGHTA and CDR2 is FQGNSA in the germline V gene. V shed 3 bases and J 9 bases; nucleotides not matched to a gene: 3. The CDR3 is made up of 15 amino acids. CDR3 DNA: TGTGCCAGCAGCTTTGGACTAGCGGGAGGGGGTGAGCAGTTCTTC. As protein: CASSFGLAGGGEQFF.

The DNA for the CDR3 is TGTGCCAGCAGTATTTTAGCGGGCCAGAGGGCGAATGAGCAGTTCTTC. Its protein product is CASSILAGQRANEQFF. The chain has TRBV12-3 or TRBV12-4 and TRBJ2-1; 7 bases align to TRBD2. The ends lost 5 bases at V and 7 bases at J; junction bases unmatched: 14. The CDR3 is 16 amino acids.

The V and J genes are TRBV7-6 and TRBJ2-1, with 11 bases matching TRBD2. The tail of the sequence fits TRBJ2-3 better, so the J call may be wrong. CDR1 and CDR2 (germline): SGHVS, FNYEAQ. This CDR3 spans 15 amino acids. The CDR3 coding sequence is TGTGCCAGCAGCCAGACTAGCGGGGGCACAGATACGCAGTATTTT. Translating gives CASSQTSGGTDTQYF.

As for this clonotype: Since no conserved phenylalanine or tryptophan closes the CDR3, a read error is the likely cause. The DNA is left out, because the CDR3 cannot be placed on it with certainty; the CDR3 is given as TCRdb lists it. The chain couples TRBV7-6 to TRBJ2-5; the table gives TRBD2 as D, unverified against the DNA. Including both end residues, the CDR3 is 16 amino acids long. Germline V lookup: CDR1 SGHVS, CDR2 FNYEAQ. This CDR3 is CASSLGEGGYEQYFGS.

This clonotype has a handful of counts. CDR3 in amino acids: CASSQEGQGAGGYTF. The CDR3 coding sequence is TGTGCCAGCAGCCAGGAGGGACAGGGGGCTGGTGGCTACACCTTC. V gene TRBV7-8 combines with J gene TRBJ1-2, with TRBD1 matching over 12 bases. After removal of 5 bases from V and 7 bases from J, the junction contained 8 bases not matched to a gene. The CDR3 is 15 amino acids. The germline gives CDR1 SGHVS, CDR2 FQNEAQ.

This clonotype was detected many times. The rearrangement joins TRBV24-1 to TRBJ2-1; no clear D. The CDR3 contains 15 residues. Between the trimmed V and J ends, which lost 4 bases and 5 bases, there was a span of 14 bases. Looked up from germline, CDR1 is KGHDR and CDR2 is SFDVKD. The CDR3 DNA follows: TGTGCCACCAGTGAACCCCGGTCCCCCCACAATGAGCAGTTCTTC. Translating gives CATSEPRSPHNEQFF.

V is TRBV5-6 and J is TRBJ1-6; tentatively, D is TRBD2 (6 bases). TRBJ2-7 matches the DNA end more closely, so the J call is doubtful. The length of the CDR3 is 16 residues. Germline values: CDR1 SGHDT, CDR2 YYEEEE. In DNA form, the CDR3 reads TGTGCCAGCAGCTTGGTGGGCGGGATCGCCTCCTACGAGCAGTACTTC. Encoded protein: CASSLVGGIASYEQYF.

This chain links TRBV4-3 with TRBJ2-7; D may correspond to TRBD1 or TRBD2 (5 bases each). The CDR3 sequence is 14 residues long. Germline V gene sequence: CDR1 LGHNA, CDR2 YSLEER. V lost 0 bases to trimming and J lost 7 bases, with 13 bases between them. The CDR3 protein is CASSQEAGSYEQYF. As DNA, the CDR3 is TGCGCCAGCAGCCAAGAAGCAGGGAGTTATGAGCAGTACTTC.

The rearrangement joins TRBV6-6 to TRBJ2-3; the D call may be TRBD1 or TRBD2 (5 bases each). The J call may be wrong; the DNA end is better matched by TRBJ2-7. This CDR3 is 15 amino acids long. Germline CDR1 reads MNHNY; CDR2 reads SVGAGI (reference sequence). The CDR3: CASSYSGLAAGMQYF. In DNA form, the CDR3 reads TGTGCCAGCAGTTACTCGGGGCTAGCTGCTGGGATGCAGTACTTC.

In regard to this clonotype: A read error may explain this, as a much larger clone is one base away. The rearrangement uses TRBV6-1 and TRBJ2-1, with 12 bases that match TRBD1. TRBJ2-7 explains the end of the DNA better; the J call may be wrong. CDR3 size: 16 residues. Looked up from germline, CDR1 is MNHNS and CDR2 is SASEGT. CDR3 sequence reads: CASSLPQGQGAGEQYF. The CDR3 nucleotides are TGTGCCAGCAGTTTACCGCAGGGACAGGGGGCGGGTGAGCAGTACTTC.

Regarding this clonotype: The CDR3 ends on some other residue instead of the conserved phenylalanine or tryptophan, so this is likely a read error. Because the CDR3's place on the DNA is in doubt, the DNA is left out and the CDR3 is given as listed by TCRdb. The V and J genes are TRBV28 and TRBJ2-5; the table's TRBD1 call for D was not verified on the DNA. Looked up from germline, CDR1 is MDHEN and CDR2 is SYDVKM. Inclusive of both ends, the CDR3 amounts to 17 amino acids. Here the CDR3 reads CASSFLGQGGSPLHFGN.

The rearrangement joins TRBV7-2 to TRBJ2-5; a possible D gene is TRBD1 (6 bases). The DNA end is more similar to TRBJ2-1, so the J call may be wrong. CDR3 size: 15 residues. The germline gives CDR1 SGHTA, CDR2 FQGNSA. CDR3 DNA: TGTGCCAGCAGCTTAGACAGGGACACTTACAATGAGCAGTTCTTC. Amino acid sequence: CASSLDRDTYNEQFF.

This clonotype is medium-sized in the sample. The J gene is TRBJ1-1, the V gene TRBV27; 10 bases fit TRBD1. There are 14 residues in the CDR3. Germline-derived CDR1 and CDR2 are MNHEY and SMNVEV (reference sequence). The V gene end was trimmed by 0 bases and the J gene end by 7 bases; junction bases not matched to a gene: 2. The CDR3 nucleotides read TGTGCCAGCAGTTTATCGGACAGGGGGATTGAAGCTTTCTTT. It is translated as CASSLSDRGIEAFF.

In its sample, this clonotype is medium-sized. This sequence joins TRBV7-2 and TRBJ2-2; 8 bases are shared with TRBD2. Germline V gene data show CDR1 as SGHTA and CDR2 as FQGNSA. The CDR3 totals 16 residues. V was clipped by 6 bases and J by 7 bases; unmatched bases: 13. CDR3 sequence (DNA): TGTGCCAGCAGTCGGACCGGGGGGGATCATTTCGGGGAGCTGTTTTTT. The encoded protein is CASSRTGGDHFGELFF.

V and J are TRBV11-3 and TRBJ2-5; D is tentatively TRBD1 or TRBD2 (6 bases each). Trimming shortened V by 1 base and J by 2 bases, and 11 bases separated the two germline ends. The CDR3 is 15 amino acids. Germline V gives CDR1 SGHNT, CDR2 YENEEA. CDR3 sequence: CASSLGGAVQETQYF. In DNA, the CDR3 is TGTGCCAGCAGCTTAGGGGGGGCGGTGCAAGAGACCCAGTACTTC. Filled out from reference TRBV11-3 and TRBJ2-5, the complete variable domain reads EAGVVQSPRYKIIEKKQPVAFWCNPISGHNTLYWYLQNLGQGPELLIRYENEEAVDDSQLPKDRFSAERLKGVDSTLKIQPAELGDSAVYLCASSLGGAVQETQYFGPGTRLLVL.

This clonotype was found many times. This chain links TRBV6-1 with TRBJ1-1; 8 bases are a match to TRBD1. Trimming removed 4 bases from V and 7 bases from J; junction bases left unmatched: 5. Germline V CDR1 and CDR2: MNHNS, SASEGT. CDR3 length: 13 amino acids. The CDR3 loop reads CASSAGGGYEAFF. Written as DNA, the CDR3 is TGTGCCAGCAGTGCAGGGGGCGGATATGAAGCTTTCTTT.